This T cell receptor (beta chain) stems from a study of response to subunit inactivated influenza vaccine. TCRdb re-analysed the RT-PCR reads in MiXCR, keeping a single row per CDR3 protein. The profile shows almost 600,000 distinct CDR3 sequences, 11% to 15% of them singletons. Per the germline V gene, CDR1 is SGHVS and CDR2 is FQNEAQ. Trimming stripped 0 bases from V and 0 bases from J, with 11 bases between. The CDR3 runs 16 residues. Study results and caveats: Authors suggested each seasonal influenza vaccination recruits few new T cells.

This clonotype was seen ten or more times. The target antigen is unknown. The V call is TRBV7-8, the J call TRBJ1-2; no definite D call. The source of this sequence is a man aged 50 to 59 who received an inactivated influenza vaccine. The sample here was PBMCs from blood, taken roughly 13 days after vaccination. The CDR3 DNA follows: TGTGCCAGCAGCTTAGCCAGGCTACCCTCTAACTATGGCTACACCTTC. Translation gives CASSLARLPSNYGYTF.